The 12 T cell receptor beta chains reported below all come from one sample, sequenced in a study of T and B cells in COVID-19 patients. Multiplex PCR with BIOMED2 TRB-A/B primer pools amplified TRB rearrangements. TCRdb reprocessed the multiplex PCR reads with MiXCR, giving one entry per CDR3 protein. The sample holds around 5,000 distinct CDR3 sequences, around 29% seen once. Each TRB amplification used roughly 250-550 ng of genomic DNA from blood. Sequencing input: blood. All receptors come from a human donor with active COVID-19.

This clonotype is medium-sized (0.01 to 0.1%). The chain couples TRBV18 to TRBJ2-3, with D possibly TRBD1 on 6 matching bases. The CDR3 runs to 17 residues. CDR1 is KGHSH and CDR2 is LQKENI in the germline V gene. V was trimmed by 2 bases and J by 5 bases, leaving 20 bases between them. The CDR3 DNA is TGTGCCAGCTCACCAGTAGCCAGGGGCCGTACGGGAGATACGCAGTATTTT. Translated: CASSPVARGRTGDTQYF.

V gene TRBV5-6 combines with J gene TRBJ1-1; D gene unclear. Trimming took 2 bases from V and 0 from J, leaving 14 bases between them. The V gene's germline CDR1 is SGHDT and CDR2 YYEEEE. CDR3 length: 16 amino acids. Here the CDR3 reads CASSFRSLLMNTEAFF. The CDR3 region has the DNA TGTGCCAGCAGCTTTAGGTCATTGCTCATGAACACTGAAGCTTTCTTT.

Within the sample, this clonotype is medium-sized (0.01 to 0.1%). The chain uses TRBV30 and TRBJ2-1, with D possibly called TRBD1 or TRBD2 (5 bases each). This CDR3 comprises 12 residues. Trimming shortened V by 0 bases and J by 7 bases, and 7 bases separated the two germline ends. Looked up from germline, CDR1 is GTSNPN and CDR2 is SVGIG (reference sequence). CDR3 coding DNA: TGTGCCTGGAGTGTGGGGGTTAATGAGCAGTTCTTC. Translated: CAWSVGVNEQFF.

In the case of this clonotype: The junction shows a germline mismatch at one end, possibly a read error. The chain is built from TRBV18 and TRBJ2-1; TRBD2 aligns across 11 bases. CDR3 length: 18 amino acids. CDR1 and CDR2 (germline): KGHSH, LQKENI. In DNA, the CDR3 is TGTGCAAGCTCCCAGACGCGTACTAGCGGGAGATTCTACAATGAGCAGTTCTTC. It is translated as CASSQTRTSGRFYNEQFF.

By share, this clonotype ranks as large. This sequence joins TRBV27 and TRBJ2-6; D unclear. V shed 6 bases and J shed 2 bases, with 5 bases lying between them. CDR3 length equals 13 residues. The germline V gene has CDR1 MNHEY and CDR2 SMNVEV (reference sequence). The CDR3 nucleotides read TGTGCCAGCAGAATTCCTGGGGCCAACGTCCTGACTTTC. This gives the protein CASRIPGANVLTF. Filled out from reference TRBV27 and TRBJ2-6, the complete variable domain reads EAQVTQNPRYLITVTGKKLTVTCSQNMNHEYMSWYRQDPGLGLRQIYYSMNVEVTDKGDVPEGYKVSRKEKRNFPLILESPSPNQTSLYFCASRIPGANVLTFGAGSRLTVL.

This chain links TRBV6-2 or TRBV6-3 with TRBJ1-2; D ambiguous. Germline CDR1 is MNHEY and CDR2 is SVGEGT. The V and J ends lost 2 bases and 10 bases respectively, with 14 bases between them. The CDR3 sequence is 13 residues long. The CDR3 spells CASSYAGVAIYTF. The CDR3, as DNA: TGTGCCAGCAGTTACGCGGGTGTGGCAATCTACACCTTC.

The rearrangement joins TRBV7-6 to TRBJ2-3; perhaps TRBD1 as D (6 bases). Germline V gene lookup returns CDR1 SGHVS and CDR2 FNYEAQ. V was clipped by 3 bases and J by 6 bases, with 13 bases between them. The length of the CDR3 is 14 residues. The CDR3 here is CASSFGQTGDTQYF. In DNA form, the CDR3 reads TGTGCCAGCAGCTTTGGCCAAACAGGGGATACGCAGTATTTT.

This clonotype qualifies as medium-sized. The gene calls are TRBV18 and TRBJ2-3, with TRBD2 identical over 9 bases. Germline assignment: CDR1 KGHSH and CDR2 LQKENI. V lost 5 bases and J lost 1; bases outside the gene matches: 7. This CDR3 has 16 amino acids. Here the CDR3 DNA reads TGTGCCAGCTCAACAAATCAGCGGGGGGGCACAGATACGCAGTATTTT. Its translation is CASSTNQRGGTDTQYF.

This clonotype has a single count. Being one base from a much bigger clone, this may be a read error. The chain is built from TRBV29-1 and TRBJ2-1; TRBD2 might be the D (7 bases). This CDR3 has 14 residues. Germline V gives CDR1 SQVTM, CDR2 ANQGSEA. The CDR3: CTTRGGAVGNEQFF. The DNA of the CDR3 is TGCACAACTAGGGGGGGGGCGGTGGGAAATGAGCAGTTCTTC.

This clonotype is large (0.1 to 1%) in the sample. For the CDR3, the DNA is TGTGCCAGCAGCCTTTACTCCGGGGAGCTGTTTTTT. Residues: CASSLYSGELFF. This chain uses TRBV11-1 with TRBJ2-2; D call uncertain. CDR3 length: 12 amino acids. Germline lookup yields CDR1 SGHAT and CDR2 FQDESV (reference sequence). The V and J ends lost 5 bases and 6 bases respectively, with 7 bases between them.

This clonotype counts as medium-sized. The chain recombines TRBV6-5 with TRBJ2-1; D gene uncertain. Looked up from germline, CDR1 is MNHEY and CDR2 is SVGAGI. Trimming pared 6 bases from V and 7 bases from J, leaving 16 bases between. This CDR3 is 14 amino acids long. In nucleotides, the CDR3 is TGTGCCAGCAGCTTGAGTGGCAGGATGAATGAGCAGTTCTTC. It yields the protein CASSLSGRMNEQFF.

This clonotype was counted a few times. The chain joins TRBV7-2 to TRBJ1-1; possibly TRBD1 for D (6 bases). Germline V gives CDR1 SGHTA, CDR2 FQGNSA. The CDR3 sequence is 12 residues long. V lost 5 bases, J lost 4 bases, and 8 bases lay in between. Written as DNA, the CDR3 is TGTGCCAGCAGCACAGGGTTCACTGAAGCTTTCTTT. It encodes CASSTGFTEAFF.